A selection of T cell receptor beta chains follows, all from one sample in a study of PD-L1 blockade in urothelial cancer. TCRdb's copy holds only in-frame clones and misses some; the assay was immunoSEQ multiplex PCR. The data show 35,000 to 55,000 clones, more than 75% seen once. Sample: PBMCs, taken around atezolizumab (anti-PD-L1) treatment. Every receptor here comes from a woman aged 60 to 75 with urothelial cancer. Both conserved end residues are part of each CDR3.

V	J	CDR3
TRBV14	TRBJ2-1	CASSQDSGRDPFF
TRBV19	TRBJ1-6	CASSTRQSSYNSPLHF
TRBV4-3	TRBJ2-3	CASSDSGQYTDTQYF
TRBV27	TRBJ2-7	CASSLGGEWREQYF
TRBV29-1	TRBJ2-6	CSAEAGANVLTF
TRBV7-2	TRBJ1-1	CASSQTTGGTEAFF
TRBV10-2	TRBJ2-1	CASSDAGTSGRNEQFF
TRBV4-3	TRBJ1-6	CASSPRGNSPLHF
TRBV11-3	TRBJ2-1	CASSTHSGGSYNEQFF
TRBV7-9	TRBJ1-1	CASSLVVGGLMNTEAFF
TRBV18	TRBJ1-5	CASSPRTGRIDQPQHF
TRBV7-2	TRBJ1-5	CASSLWTGFNQPQHF
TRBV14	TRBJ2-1	CASSFSVTSYNEQFF
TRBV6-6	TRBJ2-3	CASSFVLAGPTDTQYF
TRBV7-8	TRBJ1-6	CASSDRGGGGSPLHF
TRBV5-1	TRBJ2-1	CANQSDSYNEQFF
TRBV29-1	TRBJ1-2	CSVTGQALGYTF
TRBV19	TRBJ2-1	CASRGNNEQFF
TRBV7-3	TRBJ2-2	CASSLNRNTGELFF
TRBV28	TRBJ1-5	CASSFGHQPQHF
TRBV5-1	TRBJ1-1	CASSRTGSNTEAFF
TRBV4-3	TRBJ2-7	CASSHRLPGLAGPYEQYF
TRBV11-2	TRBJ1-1	CASSLLTAQVAFF
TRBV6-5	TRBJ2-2	CASRRLAGDTGELFF
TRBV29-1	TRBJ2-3	CSVVGGLGNLDTQYF
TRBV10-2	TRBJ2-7	CASSEVRGQQYF
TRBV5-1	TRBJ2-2	CASSQKGVMNTGELFF
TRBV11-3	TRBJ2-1	CASSLGRGAFSNASNEQFF
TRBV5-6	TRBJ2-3	CASSFSGSTDTQYF
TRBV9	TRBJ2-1	CASSVEPGLEQFF
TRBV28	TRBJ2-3	CASRMTSTDTQYF
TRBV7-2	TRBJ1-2	CASSLNRGLINYGYTF
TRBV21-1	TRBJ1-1	CASSKAQPALWGLNTEAFF
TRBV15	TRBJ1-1	CATSRGQGAWTEAFF
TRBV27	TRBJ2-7	CASSSTGWEQYF
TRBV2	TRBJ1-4	CASSDSDGTNNEKLFF
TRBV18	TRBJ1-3	CASSNPDRDSSGNTIYF
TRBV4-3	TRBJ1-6	CASSPGQGKSPLHF
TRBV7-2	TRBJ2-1	CASSQGLAGNEQFF
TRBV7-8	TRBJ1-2	CASSPGTGGAGYGYTF
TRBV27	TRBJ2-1	CASSLAANSYNEQFF
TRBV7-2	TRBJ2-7	CASSPETSGSVSYEQYF
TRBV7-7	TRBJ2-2	CASSLGVSLNTGELFF
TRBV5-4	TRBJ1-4	CASRTGTETEKLFF
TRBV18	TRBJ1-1	CASSPGQNTEAFF
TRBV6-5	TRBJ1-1	CASSSPGRIEAFF
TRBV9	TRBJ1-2	CASSVGGGTFYGYTF
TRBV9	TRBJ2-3	CASSVERGRTGDTDTQYF
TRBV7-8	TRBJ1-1	CASSLDRLRTEAFF
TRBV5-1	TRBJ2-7	CASRRGHERVYEQYF